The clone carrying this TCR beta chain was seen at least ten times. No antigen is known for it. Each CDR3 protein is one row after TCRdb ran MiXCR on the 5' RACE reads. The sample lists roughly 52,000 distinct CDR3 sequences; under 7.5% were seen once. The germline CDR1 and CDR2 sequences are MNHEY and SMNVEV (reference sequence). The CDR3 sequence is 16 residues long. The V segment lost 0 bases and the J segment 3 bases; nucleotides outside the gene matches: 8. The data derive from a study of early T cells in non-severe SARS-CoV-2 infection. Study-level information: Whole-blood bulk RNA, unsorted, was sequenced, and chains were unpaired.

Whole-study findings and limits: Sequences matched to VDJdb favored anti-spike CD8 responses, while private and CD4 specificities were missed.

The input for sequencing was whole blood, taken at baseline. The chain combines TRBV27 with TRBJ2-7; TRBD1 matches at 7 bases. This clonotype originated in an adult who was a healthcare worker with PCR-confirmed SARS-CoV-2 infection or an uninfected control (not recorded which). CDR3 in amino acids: CASSLSMGTELYEQYF. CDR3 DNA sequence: TGTGCCAGCAGTTTATCGATGGGGACAGAACTCTACGAGCAGTACTTC.